The source of this TCR beta chain is a study of shared clonotypes between healthy human individuals. General study findings and limits: Across subsets, estimated richness was generally greater for naive than for memory populations.

CDR1 KGHSH and CDR2 LQKENI come from the germline V gene. This CDR3 is 12 amino acids long. Deletions cut 3 bases from V and 6 bases from J, with 9 bases between. Sequencing used immunoSEQ multiplex PCR; TCRdb keeps in-frame clones, though not all of them. Here the sample spans more than 550,000 clones, about 91% being singletons. Only one count was recorded for this clone. Its antigen is still unknown. The identical CDR3 is also encoded by other nucleotide sequences in the sample. It was CD45RO-negative cells, positively selected for CCR7, that made up naive CD8 cells, with terminally differentiated effector memory CD45RA+ cells excluded.

V gene TRBV18 combines with J gene TRBJ2-7, with D perhaps TRBD2 (5 bases). Source material: naive CD8+ T cells sorted from blood. This TCR was sampled from a man aged 25-40 years in good health. The CDR3 DNA reads TGTGCCAGCTCACCCTCAGGAGGCGAGCAGTACTTC. This translates into CASSPSGGEQYF. Variable domain in full (rest from reference TRBV18 and TRBJ2-7): NAGVMQNPRHLVRRRGQEARLRCSPMKGHSHVYWYRQLPEEGLKFMVYLQKENIIDESGMPKERFSAEFPKEGPSILRIQQVVRGDSAAYFCASSPSGGEQYFGPGTRLTVT.